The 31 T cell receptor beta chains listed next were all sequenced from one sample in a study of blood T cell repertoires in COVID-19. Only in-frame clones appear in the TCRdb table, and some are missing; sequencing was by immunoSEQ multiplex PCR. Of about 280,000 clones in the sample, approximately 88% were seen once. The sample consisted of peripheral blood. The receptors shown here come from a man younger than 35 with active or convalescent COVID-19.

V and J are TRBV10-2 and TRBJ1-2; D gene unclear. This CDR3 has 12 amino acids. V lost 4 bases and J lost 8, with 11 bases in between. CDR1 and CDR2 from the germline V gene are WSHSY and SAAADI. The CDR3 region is CASSAESYGYTF. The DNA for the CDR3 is TGCGCCAGCAGTGCCGAAAGCTACGGCTACACCTTC.

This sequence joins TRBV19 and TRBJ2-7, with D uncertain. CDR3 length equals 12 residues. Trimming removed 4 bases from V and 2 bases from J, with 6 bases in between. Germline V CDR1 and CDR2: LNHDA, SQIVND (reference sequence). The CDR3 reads CASSNRPYEQYF. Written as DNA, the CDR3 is TGTGCCAGTAGTAACAGACCCTACGAGCAGTACTTC.

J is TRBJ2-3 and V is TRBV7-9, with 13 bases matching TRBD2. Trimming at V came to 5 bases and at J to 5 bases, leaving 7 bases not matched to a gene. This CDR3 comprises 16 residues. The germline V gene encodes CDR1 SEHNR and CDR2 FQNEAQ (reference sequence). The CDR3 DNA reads TGTGCCAGCAGCCCCGGACTAGCGGGGGTGGGAGATACGCAGTATTTT. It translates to CASSPGLAGVGDTQYF.

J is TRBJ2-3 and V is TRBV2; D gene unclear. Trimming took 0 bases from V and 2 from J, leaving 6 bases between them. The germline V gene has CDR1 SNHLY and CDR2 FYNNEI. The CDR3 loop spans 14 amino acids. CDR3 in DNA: TGTGCCAGCAGTGAAGCGCCTATCACAGATACGCAGTATTTT. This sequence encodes CASSEAPITDTQYF.

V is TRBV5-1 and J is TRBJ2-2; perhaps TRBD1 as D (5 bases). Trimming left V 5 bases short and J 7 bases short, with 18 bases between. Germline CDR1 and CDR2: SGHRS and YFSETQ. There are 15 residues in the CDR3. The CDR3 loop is CASRNTGVPGGELFF. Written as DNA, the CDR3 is TGCGCCAGCAGGAATACAGGAGTGCCGGGCGGGGAGCTGTTTTTT.

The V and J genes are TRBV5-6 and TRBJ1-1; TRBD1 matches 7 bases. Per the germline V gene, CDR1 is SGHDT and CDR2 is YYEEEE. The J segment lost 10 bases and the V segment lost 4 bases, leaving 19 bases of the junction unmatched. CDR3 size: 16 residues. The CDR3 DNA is TGTGCCAGCAGCCTAGGACAGGTCCTGCGAACCTACGCAGCTTTCTTT. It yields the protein CASSLGQVLRTYAAFF.

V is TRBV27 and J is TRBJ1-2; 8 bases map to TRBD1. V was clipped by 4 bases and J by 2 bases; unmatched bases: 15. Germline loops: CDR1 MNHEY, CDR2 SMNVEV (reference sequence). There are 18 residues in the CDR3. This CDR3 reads CASSYHATTGDRNYGYTF. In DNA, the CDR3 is TGTGCCAGCAGTTACCACGCCACGACAGGGGACAGAAACTATGGCTACACCTTC.

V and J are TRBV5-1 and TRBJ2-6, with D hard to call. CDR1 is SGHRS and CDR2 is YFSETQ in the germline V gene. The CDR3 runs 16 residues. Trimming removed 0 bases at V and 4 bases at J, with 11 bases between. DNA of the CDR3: TGCGCCAGCAGCTTGGACGGGTCGACGGGGGCCAACGTCCTGACTTTC. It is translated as CASSLDGSTGANVLTF.

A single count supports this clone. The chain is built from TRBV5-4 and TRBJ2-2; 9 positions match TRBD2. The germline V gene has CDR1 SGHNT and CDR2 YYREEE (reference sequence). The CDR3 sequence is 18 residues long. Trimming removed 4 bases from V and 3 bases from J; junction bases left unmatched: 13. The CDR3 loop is CASSPNRGGGAYTGELFF. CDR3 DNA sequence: TGTGCCAGCAGCCCTAATCGAGGCGGGGGGGCCTACACCGGGGAGCTGTTTTTT.

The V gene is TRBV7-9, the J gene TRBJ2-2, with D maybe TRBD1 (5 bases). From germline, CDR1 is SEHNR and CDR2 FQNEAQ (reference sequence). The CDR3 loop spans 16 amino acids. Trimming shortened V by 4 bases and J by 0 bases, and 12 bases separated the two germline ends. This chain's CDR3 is CASSSLRQTNTGELFF. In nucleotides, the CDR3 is TGTGCCAGCAGCTCCCTTCGACAGACGAACACCGGGGAGCTGTTTTTT.

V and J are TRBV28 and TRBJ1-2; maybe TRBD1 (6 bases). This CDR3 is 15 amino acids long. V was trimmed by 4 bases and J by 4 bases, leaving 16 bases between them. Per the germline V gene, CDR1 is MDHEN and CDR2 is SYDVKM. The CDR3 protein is CASSSRGTGFYGYTF. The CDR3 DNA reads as TGTGCCAGCAGTTCCCGGGGAACAGGGTTCTATGGCTACACCTTC.

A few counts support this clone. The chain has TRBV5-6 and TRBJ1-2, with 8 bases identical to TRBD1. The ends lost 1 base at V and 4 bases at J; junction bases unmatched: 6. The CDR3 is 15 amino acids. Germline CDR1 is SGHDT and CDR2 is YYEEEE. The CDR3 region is CASSLTQGASYGYTF. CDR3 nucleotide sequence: TGTGCCAGCAGCTTGACGCAGGGGGCCAGCTATGGCTACACCTTC.

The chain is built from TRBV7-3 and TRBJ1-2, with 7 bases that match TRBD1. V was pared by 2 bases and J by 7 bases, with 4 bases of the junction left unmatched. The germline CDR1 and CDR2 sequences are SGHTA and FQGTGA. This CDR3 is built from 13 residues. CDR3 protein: CASSLPQGSGYTF. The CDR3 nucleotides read TGTGCCAGCAGCTTACCACAGGGGAGTGGCTACACCTTC. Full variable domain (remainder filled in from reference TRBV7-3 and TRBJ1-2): GAGVSQTPSNKVTEKGKYVELRCDPISGHTALYWYRQSLGQGPEFLIYFQGTGAADDSGLPNDRFFAVRPEGSVSTLKIQRTERGDSAVYLCASSLPQGSGYTFGSGTRLTVV.

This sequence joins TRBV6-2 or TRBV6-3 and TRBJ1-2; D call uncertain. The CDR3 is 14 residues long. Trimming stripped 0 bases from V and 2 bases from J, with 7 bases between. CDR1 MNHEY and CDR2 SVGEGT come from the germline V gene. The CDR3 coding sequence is TGTGCCAGCAGTTACTCGAGATGGAACTATGGCTACACCTTC. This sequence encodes CASSYSRWNYGYTF.

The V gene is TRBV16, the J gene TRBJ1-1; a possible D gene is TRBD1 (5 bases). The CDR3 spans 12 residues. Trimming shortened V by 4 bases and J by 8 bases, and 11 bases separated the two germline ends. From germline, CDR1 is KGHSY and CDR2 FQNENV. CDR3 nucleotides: TGTGCCAGCAGCCGGGGGGAGTTCGAAGCTTTCTTT. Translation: CASSRGEFEAFF.

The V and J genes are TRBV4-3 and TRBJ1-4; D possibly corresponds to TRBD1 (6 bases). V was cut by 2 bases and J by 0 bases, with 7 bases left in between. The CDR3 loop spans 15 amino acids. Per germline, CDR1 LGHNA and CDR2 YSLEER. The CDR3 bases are TGCGCCAGCAGCCAACAGGGGACAACTAATGAAAAACTGTTTTTT. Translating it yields CASSQQGTTNEKLFF.

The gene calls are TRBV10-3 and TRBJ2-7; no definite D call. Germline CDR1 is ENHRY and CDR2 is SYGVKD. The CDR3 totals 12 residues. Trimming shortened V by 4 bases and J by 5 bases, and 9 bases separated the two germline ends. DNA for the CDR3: TGTGCCATCAGTGCACGAGATCACGAGCAGTACTTC. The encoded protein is CAISARDHEQYF.

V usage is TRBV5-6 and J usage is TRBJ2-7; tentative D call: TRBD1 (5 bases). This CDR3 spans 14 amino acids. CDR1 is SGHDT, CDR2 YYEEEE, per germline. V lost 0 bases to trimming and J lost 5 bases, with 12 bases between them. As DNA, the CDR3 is TGTGCCAGCAGCTTGGCTTACAGGTCAGACGAGCAGTACTTC. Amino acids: CASSLAYRSDEQYF. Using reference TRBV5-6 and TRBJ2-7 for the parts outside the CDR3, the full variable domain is DAGVTQSPTHLIKTRGQQVTLRCSPKSGHDTVSWYQQALGQGPQFIFQYYEEEERQRGNFPDRFSGHQFPNYSSELNVNALLLGDSALYLCASSLAYRSDEQYFGPGTRLTVT.

CDR3 coding DNA: TGTGCCAGCAGCTTGAACAGATTTTACGAGCAGTACTTC. This codes for CASSLNRFYEQYF. The chain has TRBV5-5 and TRBJ2-7; D ambiguous. Trimming pared 1 base from V and 4 bases from J, leaving 9 bases between. CDR1 SGHKS and CDR2 YYEKEE come from the germline V gene (reference sequence). CDR3 length: 13 residues.

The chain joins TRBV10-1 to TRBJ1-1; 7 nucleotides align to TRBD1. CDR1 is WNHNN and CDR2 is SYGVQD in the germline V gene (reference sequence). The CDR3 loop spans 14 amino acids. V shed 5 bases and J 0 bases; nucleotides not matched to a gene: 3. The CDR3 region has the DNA TGCGCCAGCAGTCCGGGACAGATGAACACTGAAGCTTTCTTT. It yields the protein CASSPGQMNTEAFF.

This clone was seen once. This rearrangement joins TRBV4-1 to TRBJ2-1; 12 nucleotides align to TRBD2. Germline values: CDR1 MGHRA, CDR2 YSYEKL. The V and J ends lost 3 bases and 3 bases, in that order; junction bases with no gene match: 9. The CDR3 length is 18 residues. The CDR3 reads CASSQRGLAGGVYNEQFF. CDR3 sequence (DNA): TGCGCCAGCAGCCAGCGAGGGCTAGCGGGGGGGGTCTACAATGAGCAGTTCTTC.

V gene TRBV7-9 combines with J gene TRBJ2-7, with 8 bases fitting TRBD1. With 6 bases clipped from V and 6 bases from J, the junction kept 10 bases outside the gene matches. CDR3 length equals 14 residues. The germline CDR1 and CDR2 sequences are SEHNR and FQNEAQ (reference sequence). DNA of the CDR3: TGTGCCAGCAGACCCCGGACAGGGCTTGGCGAGCAGTACTTC. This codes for CASRPRTGLGEQYF.

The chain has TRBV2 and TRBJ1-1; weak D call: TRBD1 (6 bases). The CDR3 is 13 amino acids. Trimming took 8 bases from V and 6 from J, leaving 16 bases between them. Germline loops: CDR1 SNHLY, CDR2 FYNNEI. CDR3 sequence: CASWGGGAAEAFF. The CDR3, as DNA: TGTGCCAGCTGGGGTGGGGGGGCGGCTGAAGCTTTCTTT.

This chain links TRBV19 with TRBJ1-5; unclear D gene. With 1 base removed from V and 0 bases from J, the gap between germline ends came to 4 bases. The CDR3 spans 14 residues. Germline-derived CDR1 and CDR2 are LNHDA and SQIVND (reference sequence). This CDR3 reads CASSIGSSNQPQHF. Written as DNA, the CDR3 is TGTGCCAGTAGTATAGGCAGTAGCAATCAGCCCCAGCATTTT. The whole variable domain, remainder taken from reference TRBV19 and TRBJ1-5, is DGGITQSPKYLFRKEGQNVTLSCEQNLNHDAMYWYRQDPGQGLRLIYYSQIVNDFQKGDIAEGYSVSREKKESFPLTVTSAQKNPTAFYLCASSIGSSNQPQHFGDGTRLSIL.

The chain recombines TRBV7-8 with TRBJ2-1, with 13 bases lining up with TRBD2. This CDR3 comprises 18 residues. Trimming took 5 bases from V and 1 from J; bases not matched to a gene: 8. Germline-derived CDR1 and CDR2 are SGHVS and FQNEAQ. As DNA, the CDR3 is TGTGCCAGCAGCCGTTCCACACTAGCGGGGGGGTCCTACAATGAGCAGTTCTTC. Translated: CASSRSTLAGGSYNEQFF.

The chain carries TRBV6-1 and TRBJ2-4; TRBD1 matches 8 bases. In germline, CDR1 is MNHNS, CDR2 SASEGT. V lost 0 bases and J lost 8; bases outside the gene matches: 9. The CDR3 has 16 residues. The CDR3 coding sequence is TGTGCCAGCAGTGAAGCCCCGACAGGGGTTTTAGACATTCAGTACTTC. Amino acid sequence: CASSEAPTGVLDIQYF.

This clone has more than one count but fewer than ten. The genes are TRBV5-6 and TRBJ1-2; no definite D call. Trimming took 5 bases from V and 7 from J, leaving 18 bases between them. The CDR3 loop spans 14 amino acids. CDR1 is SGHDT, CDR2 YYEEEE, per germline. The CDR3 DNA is TGTGCCAGCAGTCAACGACGGGGATTCGGTGGCTACACCTTC. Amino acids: CASSQRRGFGGYTF. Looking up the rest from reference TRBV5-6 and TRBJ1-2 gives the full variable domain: DAGVTQSPTHLIKTRGQQVTLRCSPKSGHDTVSWYQQALGQGPQFIFQYYEEEERQRGNFPDRFSGHQFPNYSSELNVNALLLGDSALYLCASSQRRGFGGYTFGSGTRLTVV.

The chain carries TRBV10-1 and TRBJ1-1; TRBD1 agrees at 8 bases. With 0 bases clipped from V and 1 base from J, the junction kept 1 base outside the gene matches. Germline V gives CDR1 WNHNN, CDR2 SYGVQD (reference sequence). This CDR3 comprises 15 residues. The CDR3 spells CASSESGTGNTEAFF. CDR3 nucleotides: TGCGCCAGCAGTGAGTCCGGGACAGGGAACACTGAAGCTTTCTTT.

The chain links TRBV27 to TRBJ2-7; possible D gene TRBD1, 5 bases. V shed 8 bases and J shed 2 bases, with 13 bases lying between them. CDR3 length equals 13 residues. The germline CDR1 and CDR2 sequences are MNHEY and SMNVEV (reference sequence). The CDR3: CASSSGRAYEQYF. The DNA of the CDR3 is TGTGCCAGCTCATCCGGCAGGGCCTACGAGCAGTACTTC.

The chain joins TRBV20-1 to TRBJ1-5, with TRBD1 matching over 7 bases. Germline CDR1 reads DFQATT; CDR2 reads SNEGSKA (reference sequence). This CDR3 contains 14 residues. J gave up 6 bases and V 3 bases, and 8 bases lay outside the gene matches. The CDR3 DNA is TGCAGTGCTAGTACAGGGGCTGGTACTCAGCCCCAGCATTTT. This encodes CSASTGAGTQPQHF.

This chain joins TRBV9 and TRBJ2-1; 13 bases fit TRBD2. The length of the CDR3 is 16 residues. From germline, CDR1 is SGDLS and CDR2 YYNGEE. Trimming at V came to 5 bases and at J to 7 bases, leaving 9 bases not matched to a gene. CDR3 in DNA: TGTGCCAGCAGTGATACACTAGCGGGGGGGCTTAATGAGCAGTTCTTC. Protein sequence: CASSDTLAGGLNEQFF.